This TCR beta chain is drawn from a study of cytomegalovirus exposure and HLA in healthy donors. Whole-study findings and limits: Some TCR beta chains (more than 150 of them) were listed as cytomegalovirus-associated. A previous analysis found most TCR beta V segments productive roughly 87% or roughly 30% of the time. When a later analysis compared HLA-associated TCR beta chains with equally common others, the HLA-associated chains turned out to be more clonally expanded and to have lower generation probabilities. TCR beta chain V- and J-gene trimming was linked, in a later analysis, to a missense variant in DCLRE1C.

PCR used 60 Vbeta primers and 13 Jbeta primers. Profiling relied on immunoSEQ multiplex PCR, and the TCRdb table lists in-frame clones only, not all of them. The repertoire holds roughly 140,000 clones, 72% seen once, with over 2% in the top ten. This clone was seen a handful of times. Its target is unknown. This CDR3 spans 11 amino acids. CDR1 and CDR2 (germline): SQVTM, ANQGSEA. V lost 2 bases, J lost 10 bases, and 11 bases lay in between. The TCR comes from a man aged 40-55 years in good health and CMV-seronegative. Sequenced input: PBMCs. The V gene is TRBV29-1, the J gene TRBJ1-2; no clear D gene. The CDR3 loop is CSVESHRDYTF. CDR3 coding DNA: TGCAGCGTTGAATCACACCGGGACTACACCTTC. The full variable domain, in which reference TRBV29-1 and TRBJ1-2 provide the parts outside the CDR3, is SAVISQKPSRDICQRGTSLTIQCQVDSQVTMMFWYRQQPGQSLTLIATANQGSEATYESGFVIDKFPISRPNLTFSTLTVSNMSPEDSSIYLCSVESHRDYTFGSGTRLTVV.